These 14 T cell receptor beta chains originate from one sample sequenced in a study of OX40 agonist ivuxolimab in advanced cancers. Libraries were prepared by immunoSEQ multiplex PCR; TCRdb keeps only in-frame clonotypes and omits some of them. The sample lists tens of thousands of clones, 80% to 90% occurring once. Sequenced material: CD4+ or CD8+ T cells sorted from blood, taken in a trial of the OX40 agonist ivuxolimab. The source of these receptors is an adult with an advanced solid tumor such as melanoma, head and neck, liver or kidney cancer.

This sequence joins TRBV5-1 and TRBJ2-3, with D perhaps TRBD1 (6 bases). Germline-derived CDR1 and CDR2 are SGHRS and YFSETQ. Trimming cost V 2 bases and J 1 base, with 14 bases left between them. The CDR3 is made up of 16 amino acids. CDR3: CASSLGNRVGTDTQYF. The DNA for the CDR3 is TGCGCCAGCAGCTTAGGAAACAGGGTTGGCACAGATACGCAGTATTTT.

The chain uses TRBV10-3 and TRBJ1-1, with D possibly TRBD1 on 5 matching bases. The CDR3 totals 12 residues. Trimming cost V 11 bases and J 4 bases, with 14 bases left between them. Germline CDR1 reads ENHRY; CDR2 reads SYGVKD. This CDR3 is CAYGGVGTEAFF. CDR3 sequence (DNA): TGTGCCTATGGAGGGGTGGGCACTGAAGCTTTCTTT.

The V and J genes are TRBV6-1 and TRBJ2-2; 10 positions agree with TRBD2. This CDR3 region has 15 residues. The germline V gene has CDR1 MNHNS and CDR2 SASEGT. With 4 bases clipped from V and 1 base from J, the junction kept 0 bases outside the gene matches. The CDR3 coding sequence is TGTGCCAGCAGTGTAGCGGGAGGGAACACCGGGGAGCTGTTTTTT. Encoded protein: CASSVAGGNTGELFF.

The chain carries TRBV11-2 and TRBJ2-5, with D unresolved. The ends were cut back, 5 bases at V and 5 bases at J, with 9 bases in the middle. The CDR3 is 12 residues long. Germline V gives CDR1 SGHAT, CDR2 FQNNGV. The CDR3 region has the DNA TGTGCCAGCAGCGGGCTCTCGGAGACCCAGTACTTC. It encodes CASSGLSETQYF.

V is TRBV5-1 and J is TRBJ2-3, with 10 bases aligning to TRBD1. J lost 0 bases, V lost 3 bases, and 7 bases had no gene match. This CDR3 has 17 amino acids. The V gene's germline CDR1 is SGHRS and CDR2 YFSETQ. This CDR3 is CASSYAPGQGSTDTQYF. DNA of the CDR3: TGCGCCAGCAGCTATGCACCGGGACAGGGGAGCACAGATACGCAGTATTTT.

This chain connects TRBV5-1 to TRBJ2-1; D is undetermined. Per germline, CDR1 SGHRS and CDR2 YFSETQ. Between the trimmed V and J ends, which lost 0 bases and 7 bases, there was a span of 8 bases. There are 13 residues in the CDR3. The CDR3 sequence: CASSLAPANEQFF. The DNA of the CDR3 is TGCGCCAGCAGCTTGGCCCCAGCGAATGAGCAGTTCTTC.

This chain uses TRBV7-2 with TRBJ2-3, with unresolved D. This CDR3 has 16 residues. V lost 1 base and J lost 5, with 16 bases in between. Per germline, CDR1 SGHTA and CDR2 FQGNSA. CDR3 bases: TGTGCCAGCAGCTTAGGACCAGTAGGGATGGGAGATACGCAGTATTTT. Protein sequence: CASSLGPVGMGDTQYF. Using reference TRBV7-2 and TRBJ2-3 for the parts outside the CDR3, the full variable domain is GAGVSQSPSNKVTEKGKDVELRCDPISGHTALYWYRQSLGQGLEFLIYFQGNSAPDKSGLPSDRFSAERTGGSVSTLTIQRTQQEDSAVYLCASSLGPVGMGDTQYFGPGTRLTVL.

V usage is TRBV2 and J usage is TRBJ2-2; D might be TRBD1 (6 bases). Germline CDR1 reads SNHLY; CDR2 reads FYNNEI. Trimming stripped 6 bases from V and 1 base from J, with 12 bases between. The CDR3 runs 15 residues. CDR3 sequence reads: CASRSGTQNTGELFF. The CDR3 nucleotides read TGTGCCAGCAGATCCGGGACACAGAACACCGGGGAGCTGTTTTTT.

This chain joins TRBV6-6 and TRBJ2-1; D is unclear. Trimming cost V 6 bases and J 2 bases, with 11 bases left between them. Germline V gene sequence: CDR1 MNHNY, CDR2 SVGAGI (reference sequence). The CDR3 runs to 14 residues. CDR3: CASSSTNPYNEQFF. In DNA form, the CDR3 reads TGTGCCAGCAGCTCTACTAATCCCTACAATGAGCAGTTCTTC.

The chain joins TRBV5-1 to TRBJ2-7; 8 bases match TRBD1. J was trimmed by 7 bases and V by 3 bases; bases with no gene match: 9. CDR3 size: 14 residues. Looked up from germline, CDR1 is SGHRS and CDR2 is YFSETQ. CDR3 amino acids: CASSSGQGSNEQYF. In DNA form, the CDR3 reads TGCGCCAGCAGCTCTGGACAGGGCTCGAATGAGCAGTACTTC.

As for this clone: Other nucleotide sequences in the sample specify the same CDR3. CDR3 sequence reads: CASSFRDYGYTF. The CDR3 DNA sequence: TGTGCCAGCAGTTTTCGGGACTATGGCTACACCTTC. This chain uses TRBV28 with TRBJ1-2, with D unresolved. Germline CDR1 MDHEN, CDR2 SYDVKM. V lost 3 bases and J 3 bases, leaving 5 bases between the germline ends. The CDR3 length is 12 residues.

The V call is TRBV6-5, the J call TRBJ1-1; D is uncertain. Germline V CDR1 and CDR2: MNHEY, SVGAGI. V was cut by 7 bases and J by 3 bases, with 9 bases left in between. The CDR3 loop spans 12 amino acids. CDR3 coding DNA: TGTGCCAGCAAAATCCGGGACACTGAAGCTTTCTTT. Translation: CASKIRDTEAFF.

The sample holds a few counts of this clone. This chain joins TRBV25-1 and TRBJ2-1; D is unclear. Germline V gene data show CDR1 as MGHDK and CDR2 as SYGVNS. V was shortened by 6 bases and J by 2 bases, with 8 bases between the two germline ends. This CDR3 is built from 13 residues. The CDR3 spells CASRVGTYNEQFF. The DNA for the CDR3 is TGTGCCAGCAGAGTTGGTACCTACAATGAGCAGTTCTTC.

V and J are TRBV30 and TRBJ2-3; 12 bases are a match to TRBD2. CDR3 length: 17 amino acids. Trimming at V came to 5 bases and at J to 11 bases, leaving 20 bases not matched to a gene. Looked up from germline, CDR1 is GTSNPN and CDR2 is SVGIG (reference sequence). CDR3 bases: TGTGCCTGGGAAGGCAGGGCTAGCGGGAGGGCCCGGGTCGGGCAGTATTTT. It is translated as CAWEGRASGRARVGQYF.